Listed below are T cell receptor beta chains from one sample, sequenced in a study of Graves' ophthalmopathy and Graves' hyperthyroidism. From the multiplex PCR reads, TCRdb called clonotypes with MiXCR, one entry per CDR3 protein. The sample consists of about 420,000 distinct CDR3 sequences, around 20% of them appearing once. The sample consisted of peripheral blood. These receptors came from a woman between 18 and 29 years old with stable Graves' hyperthyroidism. The CDR3 runs from the conserved cysteine through the conserved F or W. D genes are given only for firm matches. Some rows have no size entry. The others give once, few or many, or a class for an expanded clone.

TRBV7-9,TRBJ2-5,many,-,TGTGCCAGCAGCCGAACTATCCCGGTCTTGCGGTACCAAGAGACCCAGTACTTC,CASSRTIPVLRYQETQYF
TRBV7-6,TRBJ2-5,-,-,TGTGCCAGCAGCTTAGGCAGTGTACAAGAGACCCAGTACTTC,CASSLGSVQETQYF
TRBV6-2/TRBV6-3,TRBJ2-7,many,-,TGTGCCAGCTCAGGCAGGGGCTTTGACGAGCAGTACTTC,CASSGRGFDEQYF
TRBV20-1,TRBJ1-5,many,TRBD1,TGCAGCGCCGCTGCCAGGGGGCGGTTTAGCAATCAGCCCCAGCATTTT,CSAAARGRFSNQPQHF
TRBV5-4,TRBJ1-1,few,-,TGTGCCAGCAGCTTGGCCAAGGGGGGATACACTGAAGCTTTCTTT,CASSLAKGGYTEAFF
TRBV9,TRBJ1-5,many,-,TGTGCCAGCAGCGTAGGGGTAGGGGATCAGCCCCAGCATTTT,CASSVGVGDQPQHF
TRBV2,TRBJ2-5,many,TRBD2,TGTGCCAAGATAGCGGGACCAGGGGAGACCCAGTACTTC,CAKIAGPGETQYF
TRBV5-1,TRBJ2-7,many,-,TGCGCCAGCAGCTTGAGGGGACGGCCATCGGACGAGCAGTACTTC,CASSLRGRPSDEQYF
TRBV15,TRBJ1-1,many,-,TGTGCCACCAGCGGCAGGGCCACGAACACTGAAGCTTTCTTT,CATSGRATNTEAFF
TRBV7-2,TRBJ1-6,few,-,TGTGCCAGCAGCTGGCGCAGTTTGAGCTCCTATAATTCACCCCTCCACTTT,CASSWRSLSSYNSPLHF
TRBV20-1,TRBJ1-5,many,-,TGCAGTGCTAGCCGGACGGATCAGCCCCAGCATTTT,CSASRTDQPQHF
TRBV11-2,TRBJ2-5,many,-,TGTGCCAGCAGCTTAGTACGACAGACCAAAGAGACCCAGTACTTC,CASSLVRQTKETQYF